The rows below give T cell receptor beta chains drawn from one sample of a study of cytomegalovirus exposure and HLA in healthy donors. Sequenced by immunoSEQ multiplex PCR; TCRdb stores in-frame clones only, minus some. The sample shows about 110,000 clones, around 66% of them seen only once. Specimen: PBMCs. The receptor source for this set is a man between 18 and 35 years old in good health and CMV-seropositive. The CDR3 runs from the conserved cysteine through the conserved F or W. The D gene is left open where the match is weak. Rows give clone size only sometimes, using once, few, many, or a class for an expanded clone.

V: TRBV6-1; J: TRBJ1-2; length: 13; D: .; size: .; DNA: TGTGCCAGCAGTCCGGGTGAACACTATGGCTACACCTTC; CDR3: CASSPGEHYGYTF
V: TRBV5-4; J: TRBJ1-1; length: 14; D: .; size: .; DNA: TGTGCCAGCAGCGCGGATTATAACAGGATAGAAGCTTTCTTT; CDR3: CASSADYNRIEAFF
V: TRBV18; J: TRBJ1-1; length: 13; D: .; size: .; DNA: TGTGCCAGCTCATTGGACACGAACACTGAAGCTTTCTTT; CDR3: CASSLDTNTEAFF
V: TRBV7-8; J: TRBJ2-2; length: 17; D: TRBD1; size: few; DNA: TGTGCCAGCAGCCCTACCGGGACAGGGGCTACCACCGGGGAGCTGTTTTTT; CDR3: CASSPTGTGATTGELFF
V: TRBV27; J: TRBJ2-2; length: 16; D: TRBD1; size: .; DNA: TGTGCCAGCAGTCCCTACGGACAGGGGGGCACCGGGGAGCTGTTTTTT; CDR3: CASSPYGQGGTGELFF
V: TRBV19; J: TRBJ2-3; length: 16; D: TRBD2; size: few; DNA: TGTGCCAGTAGTATCCGGAGCGGGGTGGGCACAGATACGCAGTATTTT; CDR3: CASSIRSGVGTDTQYF
V: TRBV28; J: TRBJ1-6; length: 15; D: TRBD1; size: .; DNA: TGTGCCAGCAGTCCTCGGACAGGGGGGAATTCACCCCTCCACTTT; CDR3: CASSPRTGGNSPLHF
V: TRBV28; J: TRBJ1-6; length: 12; D: .; size: .; DNA: TGTGCCAGCACCCTACCAAATTCACCCCTCCACTTT; CDR3: CASTLPNSPLHF
V: TRBV29-1; J: TRBJ2-2; length: 16; D: TRBD2; size: once; DNA: TGCAGCGTTGAAGATCCCCTAGCGGCGAACACCGGGGAGCTGTTTTTT; CDR3: CSVEDPLAANTGELFF
V: TRBV28; J: TRBJ2-2; length: 12; D: .; size: .; DNA: TGTGCCAGCAGCCTTCTTACCGGGGAGCTGTTTTTT; CDR3: CASSLLTGELFF
V: TRBV6-6; J: TRBJ1-1; length: 12; D: .; size: .; DNA: TGTGCCAGCCTTGGCGTAGGGGCTGAAGCTTTCTTT; CDR3: CASLGVGAEAFF
V: TRBV14; J: TRBJ1-6; length: 14; D: .; size: .; DNA: TGTGCCAGCAGCCAAGGAGGGGACACTCTCACCCTCCACTTT; CDR3: CASSQGGDTLTLHF
V: TRBV15; J: TRBJ1-6; length: 14; D: .; size: .; DNA: TGTGCCACCAGCAGAGATACGAGGAATTCACCCCTCCACTTT; CDR3: CATSRDTRNSPLHF
V: TRBV28; J: TRBJ2-1; length: 16; D: TRBD2; size: .; DNA: TGTGCCAGCAGTTTCGTTCTGGCGGGGGTGAACAATGAGCAGTTCTTC; CDR3: CASSFVLAGVNNEQFF
V: TRBV27; J: TRBJ1-6; length: 14; D: .; size: few; DNA: TGTGCCAGCAGTTTATCAAGACTAGGTTCACCCCTCCACTTT; CDR3: CASSLSRLGSPLHF
V: TRBV5-1; J: TRBJ2-3; length: 16; D: TRBD2; size: .; DNA: TGCGCCAGCAGCTTTCAAGCGGGGGCCCCGACAGATACGCAGTATTTT; CDR3: CASSFQAGAPTDTQYF
V: TRBV29-1; J: TRBJ2-3; length: 16; D: TRBD2; size: .; DNA: TGCAGCGTTGTTGGACTAGCGGGGGGCAGCACAGATACGCAGTATTTT; CDR3: CSVVGLAGGSTDTQYF
V: TRBV4-2; J: TRBJ2-1; length: 18; D: .; size: .; DNA: TGTGCCAGCAGCCAAGCACTAGCAGTCGGGTCAGTCTACAATGAGCAGTTCTTC; CDR3: CASSQALAVGSVYNEQFF
V: TRBV4-2; J: TRBJ1-1; length: 14; D: TRBD1; size: .; DNA: TGTGCCAGCAGTCAGACAGGGGGCTTCTCTGAAGCTTTCTTT; CDR3: CASSQTGGFSEAFF
V: TRBV29-1; J: TRBJ2-5; length: 14; D: TRBD2; size: .; DNA: TGCAGCGCCGGACTAGCGGGGGGGCAAGAGACCCAGTACTTC; CDR3: CSAGLAGGQETQYF
V: TRBV6-5; J: TRBJ1-6; length: 15; D: TRBD1; size: few; DNA: TGTGCCAGCAGTTACGGGGACAGGGGTAAATCACCCCTCCACTTT; CDR3: CASSYGDRGKSPLHF
V: TRBV7-9; J: TRBJ2-7; length: 15; D: .; size: few; DNA: TGTGCCAGCAGCTTAGGTTCGGGTATAGGCTACGAGCAGTACTTC; CDR3: CASSLGSGIGYEQYF
V: TRBV15; J: TRBJ1-2; length: 13; D: .; size: .; DNA: TGTGCCACCAGCAGAGATCCAGGGGACGGCTACACCTTC; CDR3: CATSRDPGDGYTF
V: TRBV5-1; J: TRBJ2-5; length: 14; D: TRBD2; size: few; DNA: TGCGCCAGCAGCCCGACTAGCGGGGGAGAGACCCAGTACTTC; CDR3: CASSPTSGGETQYF
V: TRBV30; J: TRBJ2-7; length: 17; D: .; size: once; DNA: TGTGCCTGGAGTGTACGTTGGGGGGACCGCATTACCTACGAGCAGTACTTC; CDR3: CAWSVRWGDRITYEQYF
V: TRBV11-1; J: TRBJ2-7; length: 12; D: .; size: .; DNA: TGTGCCAGCAGCCCAAGGACAGACGAGCAGTACTTC; CDR3: CASSPRTDEQYF
V: TRBV5-1; J: TRBJ1-2; length: 17; D: TRBD1; size: few; DNA: TGCGCCAGCAGCGAGTACAGGGGGCTGGGGGCTAACTATGGCTACACCTTC; CDR3: CASSEYRGLGANYGYTF
V: TRBV7-3; J: TRBJ2-1; length: 14; D: TRBD1; size: .; DNA: TGTGCCAGCAGCCAAGGACAGGGTCACAATGAGCAGTTCTTC; CDR3: CASSQGQGHNEQFF
V: TRBV15; J: TRBJ2-1; length: 14; D: .; size: .; DNA: TGTGCCACCAGCAGAGATGGGGGCGTCCTTGAGCAGTTCTTC; CDR3: CATSRDGGVLEQFF